This T cell receptor (beta chain) came from a study of T cells after yellow fever vaccination. Study-wide context: Any fraction with a low cell number was prepared using SMART-Seq v4 Ultra Low Input.

The germline V and J ends were trimmed by 3 bases and 7 bases, with 7 bases remaining between them. The CDR3 contains 12 residues. Germline V CDR1 and CDR2: LNHDA, SQIVND (reference sequence). A universal primer site and UMIs were added as TCR cDNA was made by 5'RACE template switching. From the 5' RACE reads, TCRdb called clonotypes with MiXCR, one entry per CDR3 protein. The sample records under 600,000 distinct CDR3 sequences, roughly 13% being singletons. This clonotype was found a few times. Its target is not known. Overall study findings and caveats: The booster saw the reappearance of most primary-vaccination clones (roughly 97% CD4, roughly 87% CD8). Though it reached lower strength, the secondary response hit its peak faster, day 5 versus 15.

J is TRBJ1-5 and V is TRBV19; D not resolved. This TCR came from a young man who received the YFV17D yellow fever vaccine. The sample here was PBMCs, taken on the day of the yellow fever booster vaccination. This CDR3 reads CASSMREQPQHF. The CDR3, as DNA: TGTGCCAGTAGTATGAGGGAACAGCCCCAGCATTTT.